The table lists the clone carrying this TCR beta chain with a few counts. The data were taken from a study of blood T cell repertoires in COVID-19. Whole-study context: The origin of the acute and convalescent COVID-19 samples was the United States, Italy and Spain. Nucleic acid was either cDNA or gDNA, and it came from T cells, B-cell-depleted T cells, or PBMCs.

Authors' data handling: Reference gene primer amplification gave nucleated cell count estimates. The data were produced by immunoSEQ multiplex PCR, yet TCRdb's version contains in-frame clones alone and is incomplete. V, J and clone size were drawn from that table, and D and trimming were deduced from the DNA. The sample yields tens of thousands of clones, around 63% seen once. This receptor was obtained from a human donor in a cohort sampled during active COVID-19. The sequenced sample consisted of peripheral blood.

In nucleotides, the CDR3 is TGTGCCAGCAGGGGGGACAGGGTAACCGGGGAGCTGTTTTTT. Translation: CASRGDRVTGELFF. The chain couples TRBV6-6 to TRBJ2-2; 9 bases align to TRBD1. The CDR3 is 14 amino acids. Per germline, CDR1 MNHNY and CDR2 SVGAGI (reference sequence). The junction had 4 bases not matched to a gene; V was cut back by 6 bases and J by 5 bases.